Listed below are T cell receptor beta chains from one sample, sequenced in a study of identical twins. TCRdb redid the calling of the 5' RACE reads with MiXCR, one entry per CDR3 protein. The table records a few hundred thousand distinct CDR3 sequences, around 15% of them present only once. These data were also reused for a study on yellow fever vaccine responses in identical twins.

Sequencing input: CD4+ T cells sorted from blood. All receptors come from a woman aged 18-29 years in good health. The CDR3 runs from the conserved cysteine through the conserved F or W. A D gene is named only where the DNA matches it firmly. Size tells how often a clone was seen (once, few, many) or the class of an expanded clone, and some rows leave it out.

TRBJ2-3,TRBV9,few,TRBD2,TGTGCCAGCAGCGTTGGACTAGCGGGGTTGAATACGCAGTATTTT,CASSVGLAGLNTQYF
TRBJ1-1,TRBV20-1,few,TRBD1,TGCAGTGCCGCAACCCCGGGGACAGTGAACACTGAAGCTTTCTTT,CSAATPGTVNTEAFF
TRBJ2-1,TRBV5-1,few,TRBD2,TGCGCCAGCAGCTTGGAGGTCGAGCGGGGGTACAATGAGCAGTTCTTC,CASSLEVERGYNEQFF
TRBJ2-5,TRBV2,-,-,TGTGCCAGCAGTGTTGGGGGCGTGGAGACCCAGTACTTC,CASSVGGVETQYF
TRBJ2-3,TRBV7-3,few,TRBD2,TGTGCCAGTCCGCCGTGGGTTAGCGGGAGTAATCCAGATACGCAGTATTTT,CASPPWVSGSNPDTQYF
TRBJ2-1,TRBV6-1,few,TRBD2,TGTGCCAGCAGACGTACTGGGGCTAGCGGATACAATGAGCAGTTCTTC,CASRRTGASGYNEQFF
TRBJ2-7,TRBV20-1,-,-,TGCAGTGCTGCCCGCGACACCATCGGCTACGAGCAGTACTTC,CSAARDTIGYEQYF
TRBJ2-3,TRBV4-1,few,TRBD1,TGCGCCAGCAGCCGGGGGACAGGGGCAGATACGCAGTATTTT,CASSRGTGADTQYF
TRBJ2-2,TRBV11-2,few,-,TGTGCCAGCAGCTTATACAGGGAGTACACCGGGGAGCTGTTTTTT,CASSLYREYTGELFF
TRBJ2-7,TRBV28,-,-,TGTGCCAGCACGACAGTACCCTACGAGCAGTACTTC,CASTTVPYEQYF
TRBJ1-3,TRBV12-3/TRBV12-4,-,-,TGTGCCAGCAGTATAAACACCATATATTTT,CASSINTIYF
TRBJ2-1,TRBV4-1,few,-,TGCGCCAGCAGCCAAGATCTCCCCGGGGCTAGGAGGAAGGATGAGCAGTTCTTC,CASSQDLPGARRKDEQFF
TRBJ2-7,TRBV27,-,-,TGTGCCAGCAGTGCCCCAGGGTACGAGCAGTACTTC,CASSAPGYEQYF
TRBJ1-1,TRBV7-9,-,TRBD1,TGTGCCAGCAGCTTATCCCAAACAGGGGACACTGAAGCTTTCTTT,CASSLSQTGDTEAFF
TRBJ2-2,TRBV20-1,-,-,TGCAGTGCTAGGACACAGGGACTGCAGACCGGGGAGCTGTTTTTT,CSARTQGLQTGELFF
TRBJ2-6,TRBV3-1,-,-,TGTGCCAGCAGCCAAGATGGTAGGGGCTCTGGGGCCAACGTCCTGACTTTC,CASSQDGRGSGANVLTF
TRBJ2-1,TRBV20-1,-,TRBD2,TGCAGTGCTAGAGACGGGGGGGGGCCCTACAATGAGCAGTTCTTC,CSARDGGGPYNEQFF
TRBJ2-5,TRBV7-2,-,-,TGTGCCAGCAGCTTCGGACCGTTTCAAGAGACCCAGTACTTC,CASSFGPFQETQYF
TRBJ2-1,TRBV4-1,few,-,TGCGCCAGCAGCCAGGCCACTAGCAGCTCCTACAATGAGCAGTTCTTC,CASSQATSSSYNEQFF
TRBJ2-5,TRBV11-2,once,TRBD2,TGTGCCAGCAGCTTAGGCGGGACTAGCGGGAGAGAGACCCAGTACTTC,CASSLGGTSGRETQYF
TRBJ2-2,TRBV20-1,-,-,TGCAGTGCCCAGTTAGACTCGAACACCGGGGAGCTGTTTTTT,CSAQLDSNTGELFF
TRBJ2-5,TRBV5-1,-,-,TGCGCCAGCAGCGATACAGGGTCCCAGTACTTC,CASSDTGSQYF
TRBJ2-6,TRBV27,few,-,TGTGCCAGCAGTTTATTTGCAGCTTCTGGGGCCAACGTCCTGACTTTC,CASSLFAASGANVLTF